This paragraph reports one TCR beta chain. No cognate antigen has been identified for it. Base qualities are not recorded, but no much larger clone differs from it by a single base. The CDR3, from cysteine to phenylalanine, totals 14 residues. The DNA shown is the 42-base CDR3, in frame from base 1. CDR1 and CDR2 (MNHNS, SASEGT) derive from the germline V gene. V sheds 6 bases and J sheds 4 bases, leaving 14 bases between their ends. The library was made by the immunoSEQ multiplex PCR assay. For the multiplex PCR, a mixture combining 60 forward primers for TCR Vbeta segments and 13 reverse primers for TCR Jbeta segments was used. A multiplex PCR assay on genomic DNA amplified the CDR3 region of rearranged TCR beta genes. The Illumina HiSeq System was used to sequence the amplified TCR beta libraries as 87-base-pair reads. In the original analysis: Across the 666 repertoires, a later analysis counted 78 million or so unique TCR beta chains, 9 million to 14 million of which were shared by at least two donors. Raw reads were error-corrected and collapsed into unique sequences by a nearest-neighbor algorithm in which closely related sequences were merged to remove PCR and sequencing errors. Alignment of CDR3 sequences to IMGT reference sequences was used to assign V, D and J gene segments. For a sequence to be retained, a match of at least six nucleotides was required to both a V gene segment and a J gene segment. A rearrangement was called productive if the CDR3 had no stop codons and remained in frame with V and J, and every other rearrangement was called non-productive. CDR3 was defined by IMGT convention, running from the second conserved V-encoded cysteine to the conserved J-encoded phenylalanine. The earlier analysis of about 620 of the donors excluded sequences that lacked an unambiguous match to a single V gene segment. An earlier analysis of fewer than 750 of the donors called V segments functional above 56.7% productive rearrangements and segregating when the between-donor standard deviation exceeded 5%. A statistical classification framework was developed to diagnose cytomegalovirus status using the catalog of TCR beta chain sequences. A later analysis assigned V and J genes by comparing TCR nucleotide sequences with IMGT/GENE-DB human TR gene sequences. The TCRdist pipeline was used in a later analysis to assign CDR3 sequences and most-parsimonious VDJ recombination scenarios. In a later analysis, every TCR beta chain was defined by the combination of its CDR3 amino acid sequence and its V-gene family, and reads without a unique V-gene family were dropped. As a way to deal with suspected cross-contamination and a sequencing artifact, a later analysis dropped 450 to 600 nucleotide sequences that were highly shared and had low generation probability. In a later analysis, a clonal expansion index for each public chain was calculated from normalized within-repertoire ranks of inferred template counts. In a later analysis, generation probabilities were computed with a VDJ recombination model fitted to out-of-frame rearrangements, and the resulting probabilities were checked against IGoR. In a later analysis, TCR-TCR, TCR-HLA and TCR-CMV co-occurrence was scored with hypergeometric tests, and a repertoire-size bias correction was applied to TCR pairs. False discovery rates were estimated in a later analysis by permuting HLA or CMV assignments 20 times. A later analysis grouped co-occurring TCRs with DBSCAN, adding TCRdist sequence similarity when clustering within HLA-allele-positive subsets. Co-occurrence clustering excluded repertoires with fewer than 30,000 or more than 120,000 public chains, plus five with anomalous nucleotide sharing. In its TCRdb copy, this immuneACCESS table keeps in-frame sequences only and misses some clones. Where compared with another copy, unresolved V genes explain less than half of these, and the others have no known cause. The V and J calls and clone size are taken from that table; D and trimming were inferred from the DNA. Here the sample has more than 95,000 clones; 60% to 85% occur a single time. The ten most abundant clones make up around 1.6% of the sample.

In total, roughly 670 healthy bone marrow donors made up the cohort. At the time of sampling, every cohort member was nominally healthy, though immune exposures that went unrecorded were likely present. The donor was CMV seronegative and belonged to the group of 352 seronegative cohort members. Each donor provided a peripheral blood sample, and peripheral blood mononuclear cells were used for TCR beta sequencing. Genomic DNA extraction from the blood cell samples was performed with the Qiagen DNeasy Blood Extraction Kit. The sample belongs to a study of cytomegalovirus exposure and HLA in healthy donors (dated by TCRdb to about 2017). With respect to the entire study: In an earlier analysis of roughly 500 of the donors, 276 Gb of sequence data and 100 million or so unique TCR beta sequences from approximately 180 million T cells were reported. Around 330 gigabases of sequencing data and tens of millions of unique TCR sequences made up an early release that covered 640 HLA-typed donors. The genetic ancestry cluster associated with self-reported Caucasian donors included approximately 85% of the approximately 430 genotyped donors. The study was designed to test whether signatures of past pathogen exposure could be identified by cataloging public T cell receptors. The study profiled the T cell repertoires of hundreds of subjects by immunosequencing and related them to cytomegalovirus serostatus. Besides the first cohort of approximately 710 subjects, a separate validation cohort made up of roughly 120 different subjects was used. To predict cytomegalovirus infection status, the study combined high-throughput TCR immunosequencing, statistical association of individual TCRs with disease status, and machine learning. In a later analysis, previously published TCR beta repertoires from roughly 710 donors were re-analyzed and high-resolution HLA genotyping was added so that TCR occurrence patterns could be studied. Rather than drawing on any new phenotypic data, the later analysis identified candidate immune exposures from TCR beta sequences and the way those sequences occurred across donors. An earlier analysis of several hundred of the donors applied high-throughput TCR beta sequencing to assess whether each TCR beta V gene segment acted as functional or pseudogenic. Donor age, sex, ethnicity and CMV serostatus were collected together with the repertoire data. In a later genetic analysis, genome-wide SNP genotypes for about 60% of the 666 donors were used, and that subset was treated as a discovery cohort. All discovery cohort repertoires had been generated using a single sequencing platform. HLA typing included class I and class II loci at four-digit resolution. The number of donors typed differed by locus, with roughly 629-640 for A, B, C, DRB1 and DQB1, 522 for DQA1, about 610 for DPA1, and 400 to 490 for DPB1. Five DR-DQ haplotypes were treated as single units for association and clustering because of strong linkage in the cohort. On average, roughly 240,000 unique TCR beta nucleotide sequences were sequenced per donor among 350 to 400 genotyped donors of the cohort, with roughly 19% of those sequences being non-productive.

Results and caveats for the whole study, not just this receptor: V-gene and J-gene trimming of TCR beta chains was associated with a missense DCLRE1C variant in a later genetic analysis, and the association was replicated in an independent cohort. Compared with the approximately 720-donor mean, donors in an Asian-associated ancestry cluster had fewer N-insertions in productive TCRs, according to a later genetic analysis. The authors suggested that the approach could potentially be extended to other disease states and immunological phenotypes. Linkage disequilibrium might explain the correlated functional status among segregating V segments, but an unknown experimental factor could not be ruled out. Some IMGT-functional V segments, including TRBV6-2 and TRBV6-3, could not be distinguished by the 87-base-pair reads and were therefore excluded. Because some donors lacked HLA typing at each locus, the association tests relied only on the typed subset. Because counts were too low, about 18 rarely observed V segments, including chromosome 9 orphons, were excluded from the earlier analysis of 587 of the donors. When HLA alleles, especially DR and DQ, strongly co-occurred, attributing TCR associations to individual alleles was difficult. Across donors, most TCR sequences were observed very rarely, whereas some public TCRs were present in many individuals. The cohort was sequenced for TCR beta chains only, and without alpha or paired-chain data the features that could be detected were limited. Several of the top co-occurrence clusters appeared to be linked to parvovirus B19, influenza, CMV and Epstein-Barr virus, according to a later analysis. The classifier was reported to diagnose cytomegalovirus status with high specificity and sensitivity in both the original and validation cohorts. In a later analysis, about 16,000 TCR beta sequences were associated with specific HLA alleles at a false discovery rate of 0.05. A further reported finding was that TCR beta sequences accurately predicted the HLA-A and HLA-B alleles for most subjects in the first cohort. A later analysis found that most CMV-associated TCR beta chains appeared HLA-restricted, with HLA associations seemingly driven largely by CMV exposure. An earlier analysis of approximately 590 of the donors showed that most TCR beta V segments appeared in productive rearrangements either about 87% or about 30% of the time, which broadly matched IMGT annotations. The only immune exposure information available for the cohort was CMV serostatus. A later analysis found that HLA-associated TCR beta chains were more clonally expanded and had lower generation probabilities than equally common non-associated chains. Roughly uniform sequencing depth across donors was assumed in presence/absence analyses, although this assumption may not hold. A later analysis found that TCR association rates varied across HLA loci, with DRB1 alleles showing the most associated TCRs and HLA-C alleles the fewest. A total of fewer than 200 TCR beta chains were listed by the study as associated with cytomegalovirus. A cluster of highly shared sequence variants was judged likely to represent a technical artifact of the sequencing pipeline. A few of the identified cytomegalovirus-associated TCR beta chains were confirmed in vitro to be specific for cytomegalovirus antigens.

The clonotype originates from a woman under 30 in good health and CMV-seronegative. The sample taken for sequencing was PBMCs. The V and J segments used are TRBV6-1 and TRBJ2-3; the D region possibly corresponds to TRBD1 (5 bases align). The CDR3: CASSGNWGADTQYF. The DNA sequence is as follows: TGTGCCAGCAGCGGAAACTGGGGCGCAGATACGCAGTATTTT.